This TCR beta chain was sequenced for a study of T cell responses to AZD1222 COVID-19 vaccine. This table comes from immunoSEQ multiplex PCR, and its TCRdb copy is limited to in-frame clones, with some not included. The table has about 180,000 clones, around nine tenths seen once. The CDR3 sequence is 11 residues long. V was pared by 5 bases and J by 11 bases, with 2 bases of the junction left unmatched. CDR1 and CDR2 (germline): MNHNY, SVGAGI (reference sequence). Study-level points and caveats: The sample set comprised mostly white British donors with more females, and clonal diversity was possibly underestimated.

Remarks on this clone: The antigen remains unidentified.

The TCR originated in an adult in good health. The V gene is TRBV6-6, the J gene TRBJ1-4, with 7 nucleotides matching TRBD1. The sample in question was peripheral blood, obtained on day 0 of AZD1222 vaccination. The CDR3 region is CASSLDRKLFF. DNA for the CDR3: TGTGCCAGCAGTCTGGACAGGAAACTGTTTTTT.